The entry that follows covers one T cell receptor beta chain sequence. TCRdb's table, derived via immunoSEQ multiplex PCR, lists solely in-frame clones and lacks some. The sample lists some 120,000 clones; more than 70% were seen once. The source of the sample is a study of control samples from healthy donors and cancer patients. After removal of 5 bases from V and 4 bases from J, the junction contained 7 bases not matched to a gene. Germline lookup yields CDR1 KGHSH and CDR2 LQKENI. This CDR3 is 14 amino acids long. The sequence was collected from a man aged 55 to 70 in good health. Sequencing used blood. The V and J genes are TRBV18 and TRBJ1-1, with 7 positions matching TRBD1. The CDR3 DNA is TGTGCCAGCTCAGCGGGGACAGATGCCACTGAAGCTTTCTTT. Protein: CASSAGTDATEAFF. Supplemented by reference TRBV18 and TRBJ1-1, the full variable domain reads NAGVMQNPRHLVRRRGQEARLRCSPMKGHSHVYWYRQLPEEGLKFMVYLQKENIIDESGMPKERFSAEFPKEGPSILRIQQVVRGDSAAYFCASSAGTDATEAFFGQGTRLTVV.